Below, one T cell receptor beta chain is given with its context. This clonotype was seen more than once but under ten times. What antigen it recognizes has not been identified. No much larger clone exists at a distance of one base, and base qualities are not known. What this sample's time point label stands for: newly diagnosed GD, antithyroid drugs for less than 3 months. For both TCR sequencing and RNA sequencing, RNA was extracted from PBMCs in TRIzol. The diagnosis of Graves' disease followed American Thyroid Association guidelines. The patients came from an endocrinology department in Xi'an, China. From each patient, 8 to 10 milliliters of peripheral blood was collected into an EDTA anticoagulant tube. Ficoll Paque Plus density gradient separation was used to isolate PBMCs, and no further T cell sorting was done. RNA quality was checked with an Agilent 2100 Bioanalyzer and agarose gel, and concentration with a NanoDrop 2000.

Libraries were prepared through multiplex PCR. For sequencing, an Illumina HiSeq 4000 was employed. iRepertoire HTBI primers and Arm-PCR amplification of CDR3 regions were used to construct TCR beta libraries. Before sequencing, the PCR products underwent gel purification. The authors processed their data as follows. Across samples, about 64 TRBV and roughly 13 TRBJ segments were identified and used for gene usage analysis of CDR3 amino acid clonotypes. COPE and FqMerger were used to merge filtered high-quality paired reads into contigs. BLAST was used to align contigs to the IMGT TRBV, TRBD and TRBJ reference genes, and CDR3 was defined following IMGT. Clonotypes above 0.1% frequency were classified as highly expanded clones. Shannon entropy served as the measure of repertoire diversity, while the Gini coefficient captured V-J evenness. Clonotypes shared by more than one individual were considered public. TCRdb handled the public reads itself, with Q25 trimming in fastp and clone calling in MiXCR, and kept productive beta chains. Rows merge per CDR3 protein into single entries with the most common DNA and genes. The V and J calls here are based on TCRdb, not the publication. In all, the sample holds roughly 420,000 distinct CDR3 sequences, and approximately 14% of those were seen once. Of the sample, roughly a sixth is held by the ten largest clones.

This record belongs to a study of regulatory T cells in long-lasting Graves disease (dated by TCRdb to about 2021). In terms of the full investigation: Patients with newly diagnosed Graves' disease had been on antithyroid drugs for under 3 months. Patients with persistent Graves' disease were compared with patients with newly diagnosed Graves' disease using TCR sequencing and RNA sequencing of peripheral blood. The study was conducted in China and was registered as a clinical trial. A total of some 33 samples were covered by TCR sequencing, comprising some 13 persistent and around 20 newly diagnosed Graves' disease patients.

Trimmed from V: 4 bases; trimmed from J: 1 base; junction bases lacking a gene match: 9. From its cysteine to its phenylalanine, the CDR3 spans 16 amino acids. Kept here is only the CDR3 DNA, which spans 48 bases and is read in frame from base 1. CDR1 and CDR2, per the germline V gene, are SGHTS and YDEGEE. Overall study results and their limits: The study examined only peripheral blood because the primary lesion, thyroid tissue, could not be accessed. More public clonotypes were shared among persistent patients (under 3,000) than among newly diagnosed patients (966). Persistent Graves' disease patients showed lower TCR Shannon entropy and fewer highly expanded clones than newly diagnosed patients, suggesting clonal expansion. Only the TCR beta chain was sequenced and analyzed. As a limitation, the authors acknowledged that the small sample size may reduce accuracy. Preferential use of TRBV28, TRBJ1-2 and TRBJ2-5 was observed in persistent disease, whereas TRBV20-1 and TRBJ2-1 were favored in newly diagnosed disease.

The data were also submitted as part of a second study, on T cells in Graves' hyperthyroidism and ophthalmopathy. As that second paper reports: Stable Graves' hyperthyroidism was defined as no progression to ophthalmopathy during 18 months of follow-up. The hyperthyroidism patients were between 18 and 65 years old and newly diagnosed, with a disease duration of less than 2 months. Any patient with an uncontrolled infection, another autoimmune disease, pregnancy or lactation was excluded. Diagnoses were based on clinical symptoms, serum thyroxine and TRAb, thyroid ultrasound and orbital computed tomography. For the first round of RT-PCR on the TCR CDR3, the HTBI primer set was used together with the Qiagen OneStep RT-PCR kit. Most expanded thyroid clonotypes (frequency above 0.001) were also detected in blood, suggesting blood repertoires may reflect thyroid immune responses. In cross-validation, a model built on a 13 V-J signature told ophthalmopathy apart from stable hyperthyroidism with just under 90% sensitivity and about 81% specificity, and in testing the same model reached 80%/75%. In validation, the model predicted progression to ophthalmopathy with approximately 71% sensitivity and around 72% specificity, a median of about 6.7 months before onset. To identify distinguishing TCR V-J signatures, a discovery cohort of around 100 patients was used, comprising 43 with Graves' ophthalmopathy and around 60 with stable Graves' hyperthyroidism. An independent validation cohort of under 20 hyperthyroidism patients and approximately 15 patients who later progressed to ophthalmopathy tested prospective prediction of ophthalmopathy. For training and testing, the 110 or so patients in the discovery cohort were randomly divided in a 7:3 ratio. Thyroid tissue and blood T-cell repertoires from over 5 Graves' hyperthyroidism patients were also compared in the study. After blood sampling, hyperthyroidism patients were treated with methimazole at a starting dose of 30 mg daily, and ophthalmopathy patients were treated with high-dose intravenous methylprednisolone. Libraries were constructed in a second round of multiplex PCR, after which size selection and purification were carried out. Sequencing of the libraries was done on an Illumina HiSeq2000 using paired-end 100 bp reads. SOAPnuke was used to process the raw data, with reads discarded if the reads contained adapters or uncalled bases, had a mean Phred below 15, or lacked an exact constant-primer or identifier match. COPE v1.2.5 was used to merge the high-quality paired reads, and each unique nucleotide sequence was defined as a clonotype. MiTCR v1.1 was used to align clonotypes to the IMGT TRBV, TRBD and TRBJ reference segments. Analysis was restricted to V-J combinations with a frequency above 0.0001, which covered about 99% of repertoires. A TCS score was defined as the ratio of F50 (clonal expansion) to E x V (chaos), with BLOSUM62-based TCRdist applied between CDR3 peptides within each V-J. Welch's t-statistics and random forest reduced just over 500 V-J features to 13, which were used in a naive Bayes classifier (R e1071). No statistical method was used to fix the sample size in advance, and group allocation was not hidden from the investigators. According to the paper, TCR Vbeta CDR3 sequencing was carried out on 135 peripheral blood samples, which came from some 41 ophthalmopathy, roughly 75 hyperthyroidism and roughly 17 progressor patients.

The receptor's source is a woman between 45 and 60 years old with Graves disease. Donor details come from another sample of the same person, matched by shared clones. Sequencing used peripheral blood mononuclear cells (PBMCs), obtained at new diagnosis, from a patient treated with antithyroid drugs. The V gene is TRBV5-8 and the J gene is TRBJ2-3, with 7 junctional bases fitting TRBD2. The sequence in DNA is TGTGCCAGCAGCCACGGAATGGGGGGGGGCACAGATACGCAGTATTTT. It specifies CASSHGMGGGTDTQYF. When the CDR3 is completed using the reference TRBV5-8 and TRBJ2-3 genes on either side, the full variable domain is EAGVTQSPTHLIKTRGQQATLRCSPISGHTSVYWYQQALGLGLQFLLWYDEGEERNRGNFPPRFSGRQFPNYSSELNVNALELEDSALYLCASSHGMGGGTDTQYFGPGTRLTVL.